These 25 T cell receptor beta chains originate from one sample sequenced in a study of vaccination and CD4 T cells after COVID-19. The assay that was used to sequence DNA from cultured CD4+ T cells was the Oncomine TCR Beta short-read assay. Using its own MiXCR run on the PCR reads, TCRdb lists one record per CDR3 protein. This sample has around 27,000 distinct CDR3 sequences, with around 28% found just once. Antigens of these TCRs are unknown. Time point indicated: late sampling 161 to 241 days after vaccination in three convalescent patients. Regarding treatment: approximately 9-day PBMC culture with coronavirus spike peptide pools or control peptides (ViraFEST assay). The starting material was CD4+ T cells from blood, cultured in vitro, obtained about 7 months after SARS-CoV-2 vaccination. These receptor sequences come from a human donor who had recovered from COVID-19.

CDR3 coding DNA: TGCAGTGCTCTAGGACACCGGGACAGCTATAGCAATCAGCCCCAGCATTTT. This gives the protein CSALGHRDSYSNQPQHF. The chain employs TRBV20-1 and TRBJ1-5, with TRBD1 matching over 7 bases. The junction had 13 bases not matched to a gene; V was cut back by 5 bases and J by 0 bases. Germline V gene data show CDR1 as DFQATT and CDR2 as SNEGSKA (reference sequence). CDR3 length: 17 amino acids.

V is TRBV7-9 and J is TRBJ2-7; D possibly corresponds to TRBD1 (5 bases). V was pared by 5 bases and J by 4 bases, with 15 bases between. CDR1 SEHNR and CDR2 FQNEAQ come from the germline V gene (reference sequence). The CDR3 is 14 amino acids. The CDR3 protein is CASSRDVGLYEQYF. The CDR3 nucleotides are TGTGCCAGCAGCCGAGACGTGGGGCTTTACGAGCAGTACTTC. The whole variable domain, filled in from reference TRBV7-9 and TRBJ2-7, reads DTGVSQNPRHKITKRGQNVTFRCDPISEHNRLYWYRQTLGQGPEFLTYFQNEAQLEKSRLLSDRFSAERPKGSFSTLEIQRTEQGDSAMYLCASSRDVGLYEQYFGPGTRLTVT.

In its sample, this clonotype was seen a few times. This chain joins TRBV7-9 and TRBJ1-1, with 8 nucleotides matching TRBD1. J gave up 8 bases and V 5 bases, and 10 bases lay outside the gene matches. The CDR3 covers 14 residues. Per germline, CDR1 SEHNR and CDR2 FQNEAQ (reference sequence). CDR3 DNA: TGTGCCAGCAGCCCACCGGGACAGGAGGGGGAAGCTTTCTTT. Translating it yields CASSPPGQEGEAFF.

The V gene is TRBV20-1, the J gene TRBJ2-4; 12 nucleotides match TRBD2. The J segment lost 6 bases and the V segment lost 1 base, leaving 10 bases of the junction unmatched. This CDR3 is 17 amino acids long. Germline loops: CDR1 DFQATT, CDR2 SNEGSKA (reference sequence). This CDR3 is CSARVASGRALGNIQYF. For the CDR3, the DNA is TGCAGTGCTAGAGTCGCTAGCGGGAGGGCCTTGGGAAACATTCAGTACTTC.

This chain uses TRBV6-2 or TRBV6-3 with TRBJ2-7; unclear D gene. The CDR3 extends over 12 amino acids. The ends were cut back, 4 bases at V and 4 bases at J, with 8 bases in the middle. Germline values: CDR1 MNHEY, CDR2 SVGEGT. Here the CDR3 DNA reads TGTGCCAGCAGTTGGACCCAATACGAGCAGTACTTC. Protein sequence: CASSWTQYEQYF.

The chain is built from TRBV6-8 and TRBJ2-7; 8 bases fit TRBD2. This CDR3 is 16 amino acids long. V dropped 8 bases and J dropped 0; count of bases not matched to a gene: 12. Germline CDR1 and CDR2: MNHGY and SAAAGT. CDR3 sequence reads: CASPSRQRELSYEQYF. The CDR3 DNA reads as TGTGCCAGCCCTTCGCGCCAGCGGGAGCTCTCCTACGAGCAGTACTTC.

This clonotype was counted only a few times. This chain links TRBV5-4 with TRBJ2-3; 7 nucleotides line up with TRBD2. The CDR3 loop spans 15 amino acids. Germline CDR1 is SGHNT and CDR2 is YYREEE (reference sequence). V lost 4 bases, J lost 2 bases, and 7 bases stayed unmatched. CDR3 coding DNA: TGTGCCAGCAGCAAGCTAGCGGAGGACACAGATACGCAGTATTTT. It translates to CASSKLAEDTDTQYF.

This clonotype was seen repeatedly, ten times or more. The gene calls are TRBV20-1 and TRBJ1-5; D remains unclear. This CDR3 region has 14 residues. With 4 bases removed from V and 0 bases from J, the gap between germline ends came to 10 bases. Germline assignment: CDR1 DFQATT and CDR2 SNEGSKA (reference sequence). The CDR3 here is CSAIHPYSNQPQHF. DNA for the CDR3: TGCAGTGCTATACACCCCTATAGCAATCAGCCCCAGCATTTT.

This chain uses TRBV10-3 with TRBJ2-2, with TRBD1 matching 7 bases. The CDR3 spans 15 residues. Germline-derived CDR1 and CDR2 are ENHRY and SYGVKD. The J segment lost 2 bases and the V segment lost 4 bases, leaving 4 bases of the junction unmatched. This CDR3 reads CAISGTGSNTGELFF. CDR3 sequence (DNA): TGTGCCATCAGTGGGACAGGCTCAAACACCGGGGAGCTGTTTTTT.

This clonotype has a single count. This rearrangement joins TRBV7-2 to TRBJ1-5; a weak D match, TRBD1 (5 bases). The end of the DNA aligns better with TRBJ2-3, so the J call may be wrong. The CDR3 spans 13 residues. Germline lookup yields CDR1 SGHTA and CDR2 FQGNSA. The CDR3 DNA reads TGTGCCAGCAGCGCCGACAGAGATCAGCCCCAGTATTTT. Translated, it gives CASSADRDQPQYF.

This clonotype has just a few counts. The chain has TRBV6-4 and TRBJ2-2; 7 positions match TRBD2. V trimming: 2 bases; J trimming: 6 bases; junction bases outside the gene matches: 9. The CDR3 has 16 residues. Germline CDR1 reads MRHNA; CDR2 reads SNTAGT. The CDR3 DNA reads TGTGCCAGCAGTGACACCCCAAGCGGGGACCCCGGGGAGCTGTTTTTT. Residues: CASSDTPSGDPGELFF.

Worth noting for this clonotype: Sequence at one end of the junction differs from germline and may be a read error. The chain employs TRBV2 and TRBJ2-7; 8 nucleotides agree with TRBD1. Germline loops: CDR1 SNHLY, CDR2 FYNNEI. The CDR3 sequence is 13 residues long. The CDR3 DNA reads TGTGCCAGCAACCTAGACAGGGGCTACGGGCAGTACTTC. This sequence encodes CASNLDRGYGQYF.

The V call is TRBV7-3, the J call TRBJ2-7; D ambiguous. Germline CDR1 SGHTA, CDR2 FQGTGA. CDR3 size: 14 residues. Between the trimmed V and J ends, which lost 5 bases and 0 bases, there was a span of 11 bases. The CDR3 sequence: CASSPLADSYEQYF. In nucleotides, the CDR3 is TGTGCCAGCAGCCCCTTGGCAGACTCCTACGAGCAGTACTTC.

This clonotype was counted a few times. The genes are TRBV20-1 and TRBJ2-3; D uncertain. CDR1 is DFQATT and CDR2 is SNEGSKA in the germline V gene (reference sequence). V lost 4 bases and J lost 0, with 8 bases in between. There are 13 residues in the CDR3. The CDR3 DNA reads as TGCAGTGCTACGAAGGCTAGCACAGATACGCAGTATTTT. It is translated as CSATKASTDTQYF.

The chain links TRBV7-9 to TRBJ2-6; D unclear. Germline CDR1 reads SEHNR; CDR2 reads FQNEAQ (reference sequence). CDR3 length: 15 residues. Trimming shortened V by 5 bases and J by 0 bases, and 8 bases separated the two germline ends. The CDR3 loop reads CASSIGLSGANVLTF. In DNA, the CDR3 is TGTGCCAGCAGCATAGGGCTCTCTGGGGCCAACGTCCTGACTTTC.

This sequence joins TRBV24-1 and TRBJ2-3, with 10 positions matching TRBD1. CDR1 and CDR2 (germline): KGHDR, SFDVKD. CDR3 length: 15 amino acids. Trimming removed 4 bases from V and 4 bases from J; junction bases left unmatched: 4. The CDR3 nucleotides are TGTGCCACCAGTGAGCGGGACAGGGGTGCAGATACGCAGTATTTT. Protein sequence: CATSERDRGADTQYF.

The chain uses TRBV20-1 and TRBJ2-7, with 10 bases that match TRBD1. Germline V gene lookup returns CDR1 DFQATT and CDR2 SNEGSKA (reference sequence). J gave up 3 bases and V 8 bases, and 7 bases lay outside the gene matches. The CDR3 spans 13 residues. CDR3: CSYSGTGDYEQYF. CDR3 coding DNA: TGCAGTTATTCCGGGACAGGGGACTACGAGCAGTACTTC.

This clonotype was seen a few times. CDR3 residues: CASTQCGRGQGFCEQYF. Here the CDR3 DNA reads TGTGCCAGCACCCAATGTGGTAGGGGACAGGGGTTCTGCGAGCAGTACTTC. The chain uses TRBV6-1 and TRBJ2-7, with 10 bases that match TRBD1. Looked up from germline, CDR1 is MNHNS and CDR2 is SASEGT. With V trimmed by 7 bases and J by 6 bases, 18 bases remained unmatched. The length of the CDR3 is 17 residues.

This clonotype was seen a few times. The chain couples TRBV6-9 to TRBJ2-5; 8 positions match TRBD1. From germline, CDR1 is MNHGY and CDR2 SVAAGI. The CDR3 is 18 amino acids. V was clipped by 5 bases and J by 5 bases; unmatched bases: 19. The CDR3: CASSGGQGASHTGETQYF. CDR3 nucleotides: TGTGCCAGCAGTGGAGGACAGGGAGCTTCTCATACCGGGGAGACCCAGTACTTC.

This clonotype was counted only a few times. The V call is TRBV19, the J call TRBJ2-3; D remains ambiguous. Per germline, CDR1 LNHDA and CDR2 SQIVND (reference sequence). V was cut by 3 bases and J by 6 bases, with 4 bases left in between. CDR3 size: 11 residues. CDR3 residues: CASSMSDTQYF. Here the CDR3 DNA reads TGTGCCAGTAGTATGTCCGATACGCAGTATTTT.

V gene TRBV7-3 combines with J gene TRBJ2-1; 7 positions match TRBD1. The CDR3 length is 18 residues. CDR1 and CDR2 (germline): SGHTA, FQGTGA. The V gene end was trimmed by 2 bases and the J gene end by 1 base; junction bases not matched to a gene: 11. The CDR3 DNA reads TGTGCCAGCAGCTTAGGGCGAGAGGGGGCCCGGTCCTACAATGAGCAGTTCTTC. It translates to CASSLGREGARSYNEQFF.

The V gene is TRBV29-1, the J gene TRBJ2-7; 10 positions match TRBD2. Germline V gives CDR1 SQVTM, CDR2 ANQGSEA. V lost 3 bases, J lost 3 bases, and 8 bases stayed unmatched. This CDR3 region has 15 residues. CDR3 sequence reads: CSVERVSGRFYEQYF. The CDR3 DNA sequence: TGCAGCGTTGAGCGGGTTAGCGGGAGGTTCTACGAGCAGTACTTC.

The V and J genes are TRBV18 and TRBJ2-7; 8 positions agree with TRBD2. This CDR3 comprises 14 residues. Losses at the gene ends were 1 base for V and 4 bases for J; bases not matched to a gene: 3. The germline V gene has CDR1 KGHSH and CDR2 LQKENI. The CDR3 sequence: CASSPHGGAYEQYF. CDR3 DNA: TGTGCCAGCTCACCACACGGGGGGGCTTACGAGCAGTACTTC.

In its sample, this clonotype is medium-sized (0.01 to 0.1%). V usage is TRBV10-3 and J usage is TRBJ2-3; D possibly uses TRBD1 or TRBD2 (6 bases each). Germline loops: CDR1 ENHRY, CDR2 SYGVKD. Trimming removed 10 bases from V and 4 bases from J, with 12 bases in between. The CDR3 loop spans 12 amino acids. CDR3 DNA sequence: TGTGCCAGCGAGGGGGACTCAGATACGCAGTATTTT. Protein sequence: CASEGDSDTQYF.

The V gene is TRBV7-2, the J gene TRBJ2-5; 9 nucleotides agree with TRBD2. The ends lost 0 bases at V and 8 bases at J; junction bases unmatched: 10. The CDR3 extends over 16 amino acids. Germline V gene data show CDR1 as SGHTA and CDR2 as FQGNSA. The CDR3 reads CASSLARLAVQSTQYF. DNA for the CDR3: TGTGCCAGCAGCTTAGCGAGACTAGCGGTACAAAGTACCCAGTACTTC.